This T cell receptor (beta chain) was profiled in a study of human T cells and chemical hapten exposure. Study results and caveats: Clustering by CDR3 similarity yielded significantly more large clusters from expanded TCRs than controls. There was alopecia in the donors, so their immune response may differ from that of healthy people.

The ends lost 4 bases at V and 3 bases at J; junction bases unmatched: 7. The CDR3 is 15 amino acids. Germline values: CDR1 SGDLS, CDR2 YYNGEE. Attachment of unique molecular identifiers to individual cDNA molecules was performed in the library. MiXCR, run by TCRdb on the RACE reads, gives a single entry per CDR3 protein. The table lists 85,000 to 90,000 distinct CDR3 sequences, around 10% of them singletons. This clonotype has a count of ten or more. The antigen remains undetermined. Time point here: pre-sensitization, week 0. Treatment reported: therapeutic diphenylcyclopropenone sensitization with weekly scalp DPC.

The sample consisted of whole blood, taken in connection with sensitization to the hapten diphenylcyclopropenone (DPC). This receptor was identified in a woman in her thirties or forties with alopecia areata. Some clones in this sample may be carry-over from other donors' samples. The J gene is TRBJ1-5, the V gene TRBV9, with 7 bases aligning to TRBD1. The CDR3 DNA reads TGTGCCAGCAGCTCTTCCGACAGGGTCAATCAGCCCCAGCATTTT. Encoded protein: CASSSSDRVNQPQHF.